The rows below give T cell receptor beta chains drawn from one sample of a study of T cell repertoires in cytomegalovirus infection. Each CDR3 protein is one row after TCRdb ran MiXCR on the reads. The sample contains hundreds of thousands of distinct CDR3 sequences, 20% to 25% of which appear only once. Sequenced sample: CD8+ T cells from PBMCs. Receptors were obtained from a human donor in good health (CMV status not recorded). Some clones in this sample may be carry-over from other donors' samples. Each CDR3 is given with its conserved first and last residue. D genes are given only for firm matches. Only part of the rows carry a size: once, few, many, or a class if the clone is expanded.

TRBV6-2/TRBV6-3,.,few,TRBJ1-4,TGTGCCAGCAGTTCCTCCCGACCTAATAAGGATGAAAAACTGTTTTTT,CASSSSRPNKDEKLFF
TRBV7-8,TRBD2,many,TRBJ2-2,TGTGCCAGCAGACGGAGCGGGGGAGACTTTCACACCGGGGAGCTGTTTTTT,CASRRSGGDFHTGELFF
TRBV6-5,.,once,TRBJ2-1,TGTGCCAGCAGTATCAGCGACCTCTACAATGAGCAGTTCTTC,CASSISDLYNEQFF
TRBV29-1,TRBD2,.,TRBJ2-2,TGCAGCGTTGATAAGGGAGGGTCGGGCACCGGGGAGCTGTTTTTT,CSVDKGGSGTGELFF
TRBV28,.,many,TRBJ2-4,TGTGCCAGCACCCCAAAGGCCTACCGTAAAAACATTCAGTACTTC,CASTPKAYRKNIQYF
TRBV5-5,.,few,TRBJ2-5,TGTGCCAGCAGCTTGGTCACCTCGGAGACCCAGTACTTC,CASSLVTSETQYF
TRBV7-9,.,few,TRBJ1-5,TGTGCCAGCAGCTCTGAGGGCAATCAGCCCCAGCATTTT,CASSSEGNQPQHF
TRBV4-1,.,few,TRBJ1-4,TGCGCCAGCAGCCAACAGGCCAGAACAACTAATGAAAAACTGTTTTTT,CASSQQARTTNEKLFF
TRBV7-6,TRBD1,many,TRBJ2-2,TGTGCCAGCAGTTACGGGGACAGCTACATTTCGAACACCGGGGAGCTGTTTTTT,CASSYGDSYISNTGELFF
TRBV6-6,.,few,TRBJ2-3,TGTGCCAGCAGTTTAGCCAGTTTACAGGGTTGGCCAGATACGCAGTATTTT,CASSLASLQGWPDTQYF
TRBV7-9,TRBD1,.,TRBJ2-1,TGTGCCAGCACCCCCCCAGGACAGGGCCGAGATGAGCAGTTCTTC,CASTPPGQGRDEQFF
TRBV5-1,.,few,TRBJ2-7,TGCGCCAGCAGCTTGGCCGGAGCCCCAGGGGGGGACGAGCAGTACTTC,CASSLAGAPGGDEQYF
TRBV9,TRBD2,.,TRBJ2-3,TGTGCCAGCAGAGCGACTAGCGGGGGCACAGATACGCAGTATTTT,CASRATSGGTDTQYF
TRBV6-2/TRBV6-3,TRBD1,many,TRBJ1-2,TGTGCCAGCGCGACAGGGTCTCTCTATGGCTACACCTTC,CASATGSLYGYTF
TRBV18,.,few,TRBJ1-1,TGTGCCAGCTCACCAGTCGTCAGTACGTGGGATCTGAACACTGAAGCTTTCTTT,CASSPVVSTWDLNTEAFF
TRBV7-9,TRBD1,many,TRBJ1-5,TGTGCCAGCGCGGGACAGGGGTTAGAGCCCCAGCATTTT,CASAGQGLEPQHF
TRBV4-2,TRBD1,few,TRBJ1-2,TGTGCCAGCAGCCAAGATCGGGACAGGGGGCCTGCTAACTATGGCTACACCTTC,CASSQDRDRGPANYGYTF
TRBV7-8,TRBD1,.,TRBJ2-7,TGTGCCGGCAGCTCTCCGGGACAGGGGTACCACGAGCAGTACTTC,CAGSSPGQGYHEQYF
TRBV7-6,.,many,TRBJ1-1,TGTGCCAGCAGCGCCAGACAGCAGAACACTGAAGCTTTCTTT,CASSARQQNTEAFF
TRBV29-1,.,few,TRBJ1-2,TGCAGCGTTGAAGTTCGTTCGGAGGGCTACACCTTC,CSVEVRSEGYTF
TRBV7-7,TRBD2,few,TRBJ2-1,TGTGCTAGCACTCCCTACCCGGGACTAGTTCCCAATGAGCAGTTCTTC,CASTPYPGLVPNEQFF
TRBV11-3,.,.,TRBJ2-7,TGTGCCAGCAGCTTAGCGGGGGAGGTACCCTACAATGAGCAGTACTTC,CASSLAGEVPYNEQYF
TRBV6-6,.,few,TRBJ2-5,TGTGCCAGCAGTTACGTGACAGAAGAAGAGACCCAGTACTTC,CASSYVTEEETQYF
TRBV4-1,TRBD1,few,TRBJ2-2,TGCGCCAGCAGCCAAGAGAACAGGGGGACCGGGGAGCTGTTTTTT,CASSQENRGTGELFF
TRBV28,.,.,TRBJ1-2,TGTGCCAGCAGTTTTTGGGGACTCGCTACAGGTGGTGGCTACACCTTC,CASSFWGLATGGGYTF
TRBV7-9,.,many,TRBJ2-7,TGTGCCAGCAGCTCAACGGGCGAGCAGTACTTC,CASSSTGEQYF
TRBV7-3,TRBD1,many,TRBJ2-3,TGTGCCAGCAGCCCGACAGGGGGCTACGCAGATACGCAGTATTTT,CASSPTGGYADTQYF
TRBV20-1,.,few,TRBJ2-1,TGCAGTGCTAGAGACGACCTTCAAGGAAATGAGCAGTTCTTC,CSARDDLQGNEQFF
TRBV5-1,.,few,TRBJ2-1,TGCGCCAGCAGCTTGGGACAGGAGTACAATGAGCAGTTCTTC,CASSLGQEYNEQFF
TRBV6-4,.,many,TRBJ2-1,TGTGCCAGCAGTGACTCAGCGGGCTCCTACAATGAGCAGTTCTTC,CASSDSAGSYNEQFF
TRBV5-1,.,few,TRBJ1-1,TGCGCCAGCAGCGTTGAGCTCCGCACTGAAGCTTTCTTT,CASSVELRTEAFF
TRBV29-1,.,.,TRBJ2-6,TGCAGCGTTGTTTCAGGGGACTCGGCTGGGGCCAACGTCCTGACTTTC,CSVVSGDSAGANVLTF
TRBV25-1,.,.,TRBJ2-3,TGTGCCAGCAGTGAATATACCCCTTATACGCAGTATTTT,CASSEYTPYTQYF
TRBV9,.,.,TRBJ1-2,TGTGCCAGCAGCCTCCGGGAGGAGGGCTACACCTTC,CASSLREEGYTF
TRBV7-9,TRBD1,many,TRBJ1-2,TGTGCCAGCAGCTCGGGACAGGGCCCCAGCTACACCTTC,CASSSGQGPSYTF
TRBV2,.,few,TRBJ2-6,TGTGCCAGCACCTCGCCAGGGACGGGACTCTCTGGGGCCAACGTCCTGACTTTC,CASTSPGTGLSGANVLTF
TRBV28,TRBD1,.,TRBJ2-4,TGTGCCAGCAGTCCTGGACAGGGCAGGGGCAAAAACATTCAGTACTTC,CASSPGQGRGKNIQYF
TRBV7-9,.,many,TRBJ2-5,TGTGCCAGCAGCCCCGGAGTTGTGGCAGGCCAAGAGACCCAGTACTTC,CASSPGVVAGQETQYF
TRBV4-3,TRBD2,many,TRBJ2-1,TGCGCCAGCAGCGACAGCGGGGCCTACAATGAGCAGTTCTTC,CASSDSGAYNEQFF
TRBV7-8,TRBD1,few,TRBJ2-1,TGTGCCAGCAGCTACTTAAAAACCGGGACAGGGGAGTTCTTC,CASSYLKTGTGEFF
TRBV5-1,TRBD1,.,TRBJ1-4,TGCGCCAGCAGCCCGGGACAGGGGTTTGAAAAACTGTTTTTT,CASSPGQGFEKLFF
TRBV29-1,.,few,TRBJ1-1,TGCAGCGTTGAAGGGCGATGGGGTCAGGGCAGAACTGAAGCTTTCTTT,CSVEGRWGQGRTEAFF
TRBV28,.,many,TRBJ1-2,TGTGCCAGCGACGGCGACACCACCCCGACCCACTATGGCTACACCTTC,CASDGDTTPTHYGYTF
TRBV5-5,.,.,TRBJ2-7,TGTGCCAGCCAAGGTGCAGGGACACCCTCCTACGAGCAGTACTTC,CASQGAGTPSYEQYF
TRBV20-1,TRBD1,.,TRBJ1-2,TGCAGTGCCGCCGGGACAGGGGGCGAAGAAGGCTACACCTTC,CSAAGTGGEEGYTF
TRBV12-5,.,many,TRBJ2-1,TGTGCTAGTGTGTGGGCTGGGCGGCAGTTCTTC,CASVWAGRQFF
TRBV28,.,.,TRBJ2-3,TGTGCCAGTCGGGGCCCCGCGTACGGAGATACGCAGTATTTT,CASRGPAYGDTQYF